A selection of T cell receptor beta chains follows, all from one sample in a study of identical twins. One entry per CDR3 protein results from TCRdb running MiXCR on the 5' RACE reads. Among 300,000 to 400,000 distinct CDR3 sequences listed, 12% were seen once. These data were also filed under a second study, of yellow fever vaccine responses in identical twins.

Sequencing was performed on CD8+ T cells sorted from blood. Receptors were obtained from a woman aged 18-29 years in good health. CDR3s include the opening cysteine and the closing phenylalanine or tryptophan. Each record gives: D gene, V gene, clone size, J gene, CDR3 DNA, CDR3 protein. D genes are given only for firm matches. Rows give clone size only sometimes, using once, few, many, or a class for an expanded clone.

d_gene: .; v_gene: TRBV5-1; abundance: .; j_gene: TRBJ2-5; CDR3nt: TGCGCCAGCAGCCCCGGGTCTAACCAAGAGACCCAGTACTTC; CDR3aa: CASSPGSNQETQYF
d_gene: TRBD1; v_gene: TRBV28; abundance: few; j_gene: TRBJ1-6; CDR3nt: TGTGCCAGCAGCGACGACAGGGCGGATTCACCCCTCCACTTT; CDR3aa: CASSDDRADSPLHF
d_gene: .; v_gene: TRBV7-9; abundance: few; j_gene: TRBJ1-2; CDR3nt: TGTGCCAGCAGCGCACCCGGGACTAACTATGGCTACACCTTC; CDR3aa: CASSAPGTNYGYTF
d_gene: .; v_gene: TRBV10-2; abundance: .; j_gene: TRBJ2-2; CDR3nt: TGCGCCAGCAGTGAGGTGATCACCGGGGAGCTGTTTTTT; CDR3aa: CASSEVITGELFF
d_gene: .; v_gene: TRBV7-8; abundance: .; j_gene: TRBJ2-1; CDR3nt: TGTGCCAGCAGCTTAGACCGTGGGAGGGGGGGGAACTCCTACAATGAGCAGTTCTTC; CDR3aa: CASSLDRGRGGNSYNEQFF
d_gene: .; v_gene: TRBV9; abundance: few; j_gene: TRBJ1-2; CDR3nt: TGTGCCAGCAGCGTCGGGGGGACGAACTATGGCTACACCTTC; CDR3aa: CASSVGGTNYGYTF
d_gene: .; v_gene: TRBV6-2/TRBV6-3; abundance: .; j_gene: TRBJ1-1; CDR3nt: TGTGCCAGCAACGGGGGCGCGAACACTGAAGCTTTCTTT; CDR3aa: CASNGGANTEAFF
d_gene: .; v_gene: TRBV12-5; abundance: many; j_gene: TRBJ1-2; CDR3nt: TGTGCTAGTGGTCCCCTTGTGGGGGGCTGGTATGGCTACACCTTC; CDR3aa: CASGPLVGGWYGYTF
d_gene: .; v_gene: TRBV14; abundance: few; j_gene: TRBJ2-5; CDR3nt: TGTGCCAGCAGCCCTCGGACGAAAGAGACCCAGTACTTC; CDR3aa: CASSPRTKETQYF
d_gene: .; v_gene: TRBV20-1; abundance: many; j_gene: TRBJ2-1; CDR3nt: TGCAGTGCTAGAACAGGGTACTACAATGAGCAGTTCTTC; CDR3aa: CSARTGYYNEQFF
d_gene: TRBD2; v_gene: TRBV7-9; abundance: few; j_gene: TRBJ2-5; CDR3nt: TGTGCCAGCAGCTTCAACGGGGGGGCTGAGACCCAGTACTTC; CDR3aa: CASSFNGGAETQYF
d_gene: TRBD2; v_gene: TRBV4-2; abundance: .; j_gene: TRBJ2-2; CDR3nt: TGTGCCAGCAGCCAAGAGGCTAGCGGGAGCTCCGGGGAGCTGTTTTTT; CDR3aa: CASSQEASGSSGELFF
d_gene: TRBD2; v_gene: TRBV5-1; abundance: many; j_gene: TRBJ2-1; CDR3nt: TGCGCCAGCAGCCCAGGACTAGCGGGTACCTCCTACAATGAGCAGTTCTTC; CDR3aa: CASSPGLAGTSYNEQFF
d_gene: .; v_gene: TRBV7-9; abundance: .; j_gene: TRBJ2-3; CDR3nt: TGTGCCAGCAGCTTAGCGGTGGGGAGAAGCACAGATACGCAGTATTTT; CDR3aa: CASSLAVGRSTDTQYF
d_gene: TRBD1; v_gene: TRBV4-1; abundance: few; j_gene: TRBJ1-6; CDR3nt: TGCGCCAGCAGCCTCACCCCGGGACAGCATAATTCACCCCTCCACTTT; CDR3aa: CASSLTPGQHNSPLHF
d_gene: .; v_gene: TRBV3-2; abundance: .; j_gene: TRBJ2-5; CDR3nt: TGTGCCAGCACCCAAACTCGACAGAGCCAAGAGACCCAGTACTTC; CDR3aa: CASTQTRQSQETQYF
d_gene: TRBD2; v_gene: TRBV7-9; abundance: few; j_gene: TRBJ2-1; CDR3nt: TGTGCCAGCAGCTCCTCTAGCGGGATTAACAATGAGCAGTTCTTC; CDR3aa: CASSSSSGINNEQFF
d_gene: TRBD2; v_gene: TRBV9; abundance: few; j_gene: TRBJ2-1; CDR3nt: TGTGCCAGCAGCGCCGGGACTAGCTACAATGAGCAGTTCTTC; CDR3aa: CASSAGTSYNEQFF
d_gene: TRBD2; v_gene: TRBV29-1; abundance: few; j_gene: TRBJ2-7; CDR3nt: TGCAGCGTTGAAGGGGGACTAGCGGGACCCTCCTACGAGCAGTACTTC; CDR3aa: CSVEGGLAGPSYEQYF
d_gene: TRBD1; v_gene: TRBV5-1; abundance: .; j_gene: TRBJ1-2; CDR3nt: TGCGCCAGCAGCTTGCAGGCCCCAAGACAGGGAATAAGGGATGGCTACACCTTC; CDR3aa: CASSLQAPRQGIRDGYTF
d_gene: .; v_gene: TRBV28; abundance: few; j_gene: TRBJ2-7; CDR3nt: TGTGCCAGCAGTTTAGGGCTAGGCACTTCCTACGAGCAGTACTTC; CDR3aa: CASSLGLGTSYEQYF
d_gene: TRBD2; v_gene: TRBV29-1; abundance: .; j_gene: TRBJ2-7; CDR3nt: TGCAGCGTTGAGGCCGAGCCACTAGCGGGAGGGCCTTCCGAGCAGTACTTC; CDR3aa: CSVEAEPLAGGPSEQYF
d_gene: .; v_gene: TRBV7-9; abundance: many; j_gene: TRBJ2-5; CDR3nt: TGTGCCAGCAGCTACCGGGACCGACAGAGGGAGACCCAGTACTTC; CDR3aa: CASSYRDRQRETQYF
d_gene: TRBD2; v_gene: TRBV5-1; abundance: .; j_gene: TRBJ2-1; CDR3nt: TGCGCCAGCAGCTTCGGACTAGCGGGAGCGGACCTTTACAATGAGCAGTTCTTC; CDR3aa: CASSFGLAGADLYNEQFF
d_gene: .; v_gene: TRBV7-8; abundance: .; j_gene: TRBJ2-3; CDR3nt: TGTGCCAGCAGCTTAGGCCGCGTGCAGGGACGATTCTCCACAGATACGCAGTATTTT; CDR3aa: CASSLGRVQGRFSTDTQYF
d_gene: .; v_gene: TRBV9; abundance: .; j_gene: TRBJ2-6; CDR3nt: TGTGCCAGCAGCGGAATGGGCGCCCACCTCTCTGGGGCCAACGTCCTGACTTTC; CDR3aa: CASSGMGAHLSGANVLTF
d_gene: .; v_gene: TRBV6-4; abundance: few; j_gene: TRBJ2-1; CDR3nt: TGTGCCAGCAGTGACTCGGGGGGGGCAGGTGAGCAGTTCTTC; CDR3aa: CASSDSGGAGEQFF
d_gene: .; v_gene: TRBV11-2; abundance: .; j_gene: TRBJ2-1; CDR3nt: TGTGCCAGCAGCTTAGTTCGTTCCCCCGGAGAGCAGTTCTTC; CDR3aa: CASSLVRSPGEQFF
d_gene: .; v_gene: TRBV28; abundance: .; j_gene: TRBJ2-2; CDR3nt: TGTGCCACCCGGGGGTACACTAGCCTGTCCGGGGAGCTGTTTTTT; CDR3aa: CATRGYTSLSGELFF
d_gene: TRBD1; v_gene: TRBV5-5; abundance: .; j_gene: TRBJ1-1; CDR3nt: TGTGCCAGCAGCACAGGGGGCGGGTACACTGAAGCTTTCTTT; CDR3aa: CASSTGGGYTEAFF
d_gene: TRBD1; v_gene: TRBV7-9; abundance: .; j_gene: TRBJ2-1; CDR3nt: TGTGCCAGCAGACCCAAGGACAGGAACAATGAGCAGTTCTTC; CDR3aa: CASRPKDRNNEQFF
d_gene: .; v_gene: TRBV5-1; abundance: few; j_gene: TRBJ2-3; CDR3nt: TGCGCCACCTCGCCCCCCTACACAGATACGCAGTATTTT; CDR3aa: CATSPPYTDTQYF
d_gene: TRBD2; v_gene: TRBV2; abundance: few; j_gene: TRBJ2-3; CDR3nt: TGTGCCAGCAGTGTGGATAGCGGGAACACAGATACGCAGTATTTT; CDR3aa: CASSVDSGNTDTQYF
d_gene: TRBD1; v_gene: TRBV9; abundance: .; j_gene: TRBJ2-1; CDR3nt: TGTGCCAGCAGCGTCCCCCCGGGACAGGACAATGAGCAGTTCTTC; CDR3aa: CASSVPPGQDNEQFF
d_gene: .; v_gene: TRBV28; abundance: .; j_gene: TRBJ2-6; CDR3nt: TGTGCCAGCAGCCCGGGACTGATCTCTGGGGCCAACGTCCTGACTTTC; CDR3aa: CASSPGLISGANVLTF
d_gene: TRBD2; v_gene: TRBV5-4; abundance: .; j_gene: TRBJ2-1; CDR3nt: TGTGCCAGCAGCTTGGCCAGCGGGAGGGTCAATGAGCAGTTCTTC; CDR3aa: CASSLASGRVNEQFF
d_gene: .; v_gene: TRBV7-9; abundance: .; j_gene: TRBJ2-5; CDR3nt: TGTGCCAGCAGCTTAGTACAGGGCCCTGAGACCCAGTACTTC; CDR3aa: CASSLVQGPETQYF
d_gene: TRBD2; v_gene: TRBV15; abundance: .; j_gene: TRBJ2-5; CDR3nt: TGTGCCACCAGCAGAGATTTGGCTAGCGGGATGGAGACCCAGTACTTC; CDR3aa: CATSRDLASGMETQYF
d_gene: TRBD2; v_gene: TRBV9; abundance: .; j_gene: TRBJ2-3; CDR3nt: TGTGCCAGCAGCTCCCGTAGCGGGGATACGCAGTATTTT; CDR3aa: CASSSRSGDTQYF
d_gene: TRBD1; v_gene: TRBV5-5; abundance: .; j_gene: TRBJ1-6; CDR3nt: TGTGCCAGCAGCAAGAGACAGGGTAGCTCCTATAATTCACCCCTCCACTTT; CDR3aa: CASSKRQGSSYNSPLHF
d_gene: .; v_gene: TRBV11-3; abundance: .; j_gene: TRBJ2-1; CDR3nt: TGTGCCAGCAGCATCGGCTTGGGTGAGCAGTTCTTC; CDR3aa: CASSIGLGEQFF
d_gene: .; v_gene: TRBV24-1; abundance: few; j_gene: TRBJ2-1; CDR3nt: TGTGCCACCGCATATGGTATGGACTCCTACAATGAGCAGTTCTTC; CDR3aa: CATAYGMDSYNEQFF
d_gene: TRBD1; v_gene: TRBV4-1; abundance: many; j_gene: TRBJ2-2; CDR3nt: TGCGCCAGCAGCCTTCGGCAGGGGGCGTCCTTAGCCGGGGAGCTGTTTTTT; CDR3aa: CASSLRQGASLAGELFF
d_gene: .; v_gene: TRBV9; abundance: .; j_gene: TRBJ2-3; CDR3nt: TGTGCCAGCAGCCCCCCAAAGGATACGCAGTATTTT; CDR3aa: CASSPPKDTQYF
d_gene: .; v_gene: TRBV11-2; abundance: few; j_gene: TRBJ1-2; CDR3nt: TGTGCCAGCAGCTTAAACGGCAGGACCTATGGCTACACCTTC; CDR3aa: CASSLNGRTYGYTF
d_gene: .; v_gene: TRBV27; abundance: .; j_gene: TRBJ2-7; CDR3nt: TGTGCCAGCAGTCCATACCCGAAGGGCTACTCCTACGAGCAGTACTTC; CDR3aa: CASSPYPKGYSYEQYF
d_gene: .; v_gene: TRBV6-1; abundance: .; j_gene: TRBJ2-2; CDR3nt: TGTGCCAGCAGCCCTTTGCTTGGGGAGCTGTTTTTT; CDR3aa: CASSPLLGELFF
d_gene: TRBD2; v_gene: TRBV11-2; abundance: few; j_gene: TRBJ2-3; CDR3nt: TGTGCCAGCAGTCCCGGACTAGCGGGAGTGAGTAGCACAGATACGCAGTATTTT; CDR3aa: CASSPGLAGVSSTDTQYF
d_gene: TRBD2; v_gene: TRBV19; abundance: .; j_gene: TRBJ2-5; CDR3nt: TGTGCCAGTAGTATAGAAAGCGGGGGCATCCAAGAGACCCAGTACTTC; CDR3aa: CASSIESGGIQETQYF
d_gene: TRBD1; v_gene: TRBV6-5; abundance: many; j_gene: TRBJ2-7; CDR3nt: TGTGCCAGCAGTTACGGGACAGGATACGAGCAGTACTTC; CDR3aa: CASSYGTGYEQYF
d_gene: .; v_gene: TRBV6-5; abundance: few; j_gene: TRBJ1-2; CDR3nt: TGTGCCAGTCTCGAGCTCCGGGGTGGCTACACCTTC; CDR3aa: CASLELRGGYTF
d_gene: .; v_gene: TRBV7-9; abundance: few; j_gene: TRBJ1-2; CDR3nt: TGTGCCAGCAGCTCCGAGGACGGGGACTATGGCTACACCTTC; CDR3aa: CASSSEDGDYGYTF